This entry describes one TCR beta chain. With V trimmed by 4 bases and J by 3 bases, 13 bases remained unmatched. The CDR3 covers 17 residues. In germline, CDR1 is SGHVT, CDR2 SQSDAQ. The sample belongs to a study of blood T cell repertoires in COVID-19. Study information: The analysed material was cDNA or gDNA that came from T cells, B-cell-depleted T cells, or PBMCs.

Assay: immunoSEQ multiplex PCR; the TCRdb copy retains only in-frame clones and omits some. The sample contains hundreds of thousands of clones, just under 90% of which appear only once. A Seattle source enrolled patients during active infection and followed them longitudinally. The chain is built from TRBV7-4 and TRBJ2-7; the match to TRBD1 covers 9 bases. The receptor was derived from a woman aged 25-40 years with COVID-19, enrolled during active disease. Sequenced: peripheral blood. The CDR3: CASSYRPGTGLRYEQYV. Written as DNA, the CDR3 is TGTGCCAGCAGCTACCGTCCCGGGACAGGGCTCCGCTACGAGCAGTACGTC.